The 28 T cell receptor beta chains given below trace back to one sample, sequenced in a study of radiotherapy plus CTLA-4 blockade in lung cancer. The repertoire was sequenced with immunoSEQ multiplex PCR; TCRdb's copy has only in-frame clones and lacks some. The sample yields around 38,000 clones, about 86% seen once. Sequencing was performed on peripheral blood, taken from a patient treated with radiotherapy plus ipilimumab. The receptors originated from a human donor with non-small cell lung cancer whose response to radiotherapy plus ipilimumab could not be evaluated.

The chain combines TRBV10-3 with TRBJ2-5; 8 bases match TRBD1. The CDR3 is made up of 15 amino acids. The trim removed 3 bases at V and 11 bases at J, leaving 14 bases unmatched. The germline V gene has CDR1 ENHRY and CDR2 SYGVKD. The CDR3 region is CAISDDRGRRWEQYF. The DNA of the CDR3 is TGTGCCATCAGTGATGACAGGGGCCGCCGGTGGGAGCAGTACTTC.

The chain combines TRBV7-9 with TRBJ1-2, with D possibly matching TRBD1 (6 bases). The CDR3 covers 13 residues. The ends were cut back, 5 bases at V and 5 bases at J, with 12 bases in the middle. Germline CDR1 is SEHNR and CDR2 is FQNEAQ (reference sequence). The CDR3 region is CASSRGQQYGYTF. The CDR3 coding sequence is TGTGCCAGCAGCCGCGGACAGCAGTATGGCTACACCTTC.

The genes are TRBV5-1 and TRBJ2-3; 8 bases line up with TRBD1. From germline, CDR1 is SGHRS and CDR2 YFSETQ. CDR3 length equals 15 residues. V gave up 3 bases and J gave up 4 bases; unmatched junction bases: 7. CDR3 sequence: CASSYQQGGSDTQYF. Written as DNA, the CDR3 is TGCGCCAGCAGCTACCAACAGGGGGGTTCAGATACGCAGTATTTT. Variable domain in full (rest from reference TRBV5-1 and TRBJ2-3): KAGVTQTPRYLIKTRGQQVTLSCSPISGHRSVSWYQQTPGQGLQFLFEYFSETQRNKGNFPGRFSGRQFSNSRSEMNVSTLELGDSALYLCASSYQQGGSDTQYFGPGTRLTVL.

The chain couples TRBV28 to TRBJ1-5; possibly TRBD1 for D (5 bases). Per germline, CDR1 MDHEN and CDR2 SYDVKM. Trimming removed 3 bases from V and 5 bases from J, with 8 bases in between. CDR3 length: 13 residues. The CDR3 region is CASSFKGHQPQHF. Written as DNA, the CDR3 is TGTGCCAGCAGTTTCAAGGGGCATCAGCCCCAGCATTTT.

The chain is built from TRBV5-1 and TRBJ2-2; D may be TRBD2 (5 bases). The ends were cut back, 2 bases at V and 5 bases at J, with 7 bases in the middle. Germline assignment: CDR1 SGHRS and CDR2 YFSETQ. This CDR3 has 13 amino acids. The CDR3 reads CASSFSGTGELFF. The CDR3 DNA follows: TGCGCCAGCAGCTTTTCGGGGACCGGGGAGCTGTTTTTT.

The chain links TRBV28 to TRBJ2-7; D is possibly TRBD1 (5 bases). This CDR3 spans 13 amino acids. Germline loops: CDR1 MDHEN, CDR2 SYDVKM. Trimming pared 7 bases from V and 2 bases from J, leaving 12 bases between. The CDR3 reads CASIRQYPYEQYF. The CDR3, as DNA: TGTGCCAGCATAAGACAGTACCCCTACGAGCAGTACTTC.

This sequence joins TRBV10-3 and TRBJ2-5; no reliable D call. CDR1 is ENHRY, CDR2 SYGVKD, per germline. The CDR3 is 15 residues long. V lost 7 bases to trimming and J lost 5 bases, with 20 bases between them. The CDR3 sequence: CAINVGPGPQETQYF. The CDR3 nucleotides read TGTGCCATCAACGTTGGCCCCGGCCCACAGGAGACCCAGTACTTC.

This chain joins TRBV2 and TRBJ1-2, with 7 positions matching TRBD1. The J segment lost 5 bases and the V segment lost 6 bases, leaving 6 bases of the junction unmatched. Germline values: CDR1 SNHLY, CDR2 FYNNEI. The CDR3 is 13 residues long. The CDR3 sequence: CASSIDRVYGYTF. The CDR3, as DNA: TGTGCCAGCAGCATAGACAGGGTTTATGGCTACACCTTC. The full variable domain, rest sourced from reference TRBV2 and TRBJ1-2, is EPEVTQTPSHQVTQMGQEVILRCVPISNHLYFYWYRQILGQKVEFLVSFYNNEISEKSEIFDDQFSVERPDGSNFTLKIRSTKLEDSAMYFCASSIDRVYGYTFGSGTRLTVV.

J is TRBJ2-6 and V is TRBV28; D gene uncertain. V lost 6 bases, J lost 0 bases, and 9 bases lay in between. Germline V gene sequence: CDR1 MDHEN, CDR2 SYDVKM. This CDR3 is 15 amino acids long. The CDR3 DNA follows: TGTGCCAGCAGCCGAACAGCCTCTGGGGCCAACGTCCTGACTTTC. This sequence encodes CASSRTASGANVLTF.

This clone appeared once. This chain connects TRBV7-2 to TRBJ1-2; a possible D gene is TRBD1 (6 bases). Germline V gene data show CDR1 as SGHTA and CDR2 as FQGNSA. The CDR3 runs to 15 residues. V was cut by 6 bases and J by 2 bases, with 16 bases left in between. CDR3 DNA sequence: TGTGCCAGCAGGGTACGTGGGGGCCCGAACTATGGCTACACCTTC. It specifies CASRVRGGPNYGYTF.

CDR3 sequence (DNA): TGTGCCAGCAGAGACAGGGACGCTTGGGGTGAGCAGTTCTTC. Protein sequence: CASRDRDAWGEQFF. The chain is built from TRBV2 and TRBJ2-1; 7 positions agree with TRBD1. V shed 6 bases, J shed 9 bases, and the junction held 11 bases outside the gene matches. The germline V gene encodes CDR1 SNHLY and CDR2 FYNNEI. CDR3 size: 14 residues. Supplemented by reference TRBV2 and TRBJ2-1, the full variable domain reads EPEVTQTPSHQVTQMGQEVILRCVPISNHLYFYWYRQILGQKVEFLVSFYNNEISEKSEIFDDQFSVERPDGSNFTLKIRSTKLEDSAMYFCASRDRDAWGEQFFGPGTRLTVL.

The chain uses TRBV11-2 and TRBJ2-7; 10 bases map to TRBD1. Germline V gene lookup returns CDR1 SGHAT and CDR2 FQNNGV. The length of the CDR3 is 15 residues. V dropped 7 bases and J dropped 5; count of bases not matched to a gene: 11. CDR3 in amino acids: CASTLGDRGRDEQYF. The CDR3 DNA is TGTGCCAGCACCCTTGGGGACAGGGGAAGGGACGAGCAGTACTTC. The whole variable domain, remainder taken from reference TRBV11-2 and TRBJ2-7, is EAGVAQSPRYKIIEKRQSVAFWCNPISGHATLYWYQQILGQGPKLLIQFQNNGVVDDSQLPKDRFSAERLKGVDSTLKIQPAKLEDSAVYLCASTLGDRGRDEQYFGPGTRLTVT.

V and J are TRBV20-1 and TRBJ2-7, with 7 nucleotides matching TRBD1. Looked up from germline, CDR1 is DFQATT and CDR2 is SNEGSKA (reference sequence). This CDR3 contains 11 residues. V shed 5 bases, J shed 11 bases, and the junction held 9 bases outside the gene matches. The CDR3 sequence is CSADFGGQEYF. The CDR3 DNA sequence: TGCAGTGCTGACTTTGGAGGACAGGAGTACTTC.

The chain links TRBV6-6 to TRBJ2-5, with 8 bases matching TRBD2. The J call may not be correct, given that the DNA end is closer to TRBJ2-7. The CDR3 runs to 16 residues. CDR1 is MNHNY, CDR2 SVGAGI, per germline (reference sequence). For the CDR3, the DNA is TGTGCCAGCACTAGAGGAGGTCTAGCGGGCGCCTACGAGCAGTACTTC. Translated: CASTRGGLAGAYEQYF.

This chain joins TRBV9 and TRBJ2-3; 7 bases line up with TRBD2. Trimming removed 7 bases from V and 1 base from J; junction bases left unmatched: 0. The CDR3 extends over 12 amino acids. Per germline, CDR1 SGDLS and CDR2 YYNGEE. The CDR3 nucleotides are TGTGCCAGCGGGGGGGGCACAGATACGCAGTATTTT. It yields the protein CASGGGTDTQYF.

The V call is TRBV5-1, the J call TRBJ2-1, with 9 bases matching TRBD2. There are 20 residues in the CDR3. The V gene end was trimmed by 1 base and the J gene end by 7 bases; junction bases not matched to a gene: 21. Germline loops: CDR1 SGHRS, CDR2 YFSETQ. CDR3 nucleotides: TGCGCCAGCAGCTTGACGGTTGGCCTCTCCGGCGGGAGGGCCTTGAATGAGCAGTTCTTC. Residues: CASSLTVGLSGGRALNEQFF.

The rearrangement joins TRBV21-1 to TRBJ2-7; TRBD2, as called in the table, went unchecked against the DNA. TRBV21-1 is noted as a pseudogene. The CDR3 contains 19 residues. The CDR3 DNA sequence: TGTGCCAGCAGCAAATCCGGGACTAGCGGAGTTCCGCGTAATTACGAGCAGTACTTC. This sequence encodes CASSKSGTSGVPRNYEQYF.

This clone has only a few counts. V gene TRBV7-9 combines with J gene TRBJ1-6; no reliable D call. This CDR3 has 14 residues. Looked up from germline, CDR1 is SEHNR and CDR2 is FQNEAQ (reference sequence). Trimming stripped 4 bases from V and 8 bases from J, with 12 bases between. In DNA, the CDR3 is TGTGCCAGCAGCTCCACAGCTTCCGATTCACCCCTCCACTTT. Encoded protein: CASSSTASDSPLHF.

The genes are TRBV7-8 and TRBJ2-5, with a possible D match to TRBD1 (5 bases). The CDR3 runs 13 residues. Trimming cost V 8 bases and J 5 bases, with 15 bases left between them. Germline CDR1 and CDR2: SGHVS and FQNEAQ. The DNA of the CDR3 is TGTGCCAGCGCCTGGGGCAGGGCTGAGACCCAGTACTTC. Its protein product is CASAWGRAETQYF.

Details on this clone: Relative to the germline gene, one junction end is altered; a read error may explain this. The J gene is TRBJ2-7, the V gene TRBV6-1; maybe TRBD1 (6 bases). Germline V gene data show CDR1 as MNHNS and CDR2 as SASEGT. This CDR3 spans 17 amino acids. The CDR3 sequence: CASSEELPRQVMDEQYF. DNA for the CDR3: TGTGCCAGCAGCGAAGAACTTCCACGACAGGTGATGGACGAGCAGTACTTC.

V gene TRBV6-5 combines with J gene TRBJ2-2; 7 bases match TRBD1. The CDR3 runs 13 residues. The J segment lost 6 bases and the V segment lost 8 bases, leaving 6 bases of the junction unmatched. Germline V gene data show CDR1 as MNHEY and CDR2 as SVGAGI. CDR3 in amino acids: CASRTGASGELFF. The CDR3 region has the DNA TGTGCCAGCCGCACAGGGGCGTCCGGGGAGCTGTTTTTT.

V is TRBV2 and J is TRBJ2-1; D perhaps matches TRBD2 (6 bases). Per the germline V gene, CDR1 is SNHLY and CDR2 is FYNNEI. Deletions cut 6 bases from V and 4 bases from J, with 13 bases between. The CDR3 is 14 amino acids. The CDR3 DNA reads as TGTGCCAGCAGAGCCGCGGGGCGTTACAATGAGCAGTTCTTC. Translation gives CASRAAGRYNEQFF.

This clone has a handful of counts. The chain carries TRBV29-1 and TRBJ1-1, with a tentative D call TRBD1 (6 bases). This CDR3 spans 13 amino acids. CDR1 is SQVTM and CDR2 is ANQGSEA in the germline V gene. The V gene lost 4 bases and the J gene lost 10 bases, with 19 bases spanning the gap. The CDR3 sequence is CSVGGSKGEGAFF. Here the CDR3 DNA reads TGCAGCGTTGGGGGGTCTAAGGGGGAAGGAGCTTTCTTT. The full variable domain, with the rest looked up from reference TRBV29-1 and TRBJ1-1, is SAVISQKPSRDICQRGTSLTIQCQVDSQVTMMFWYRQQPGQSLTLIATANQGSEATYESGFVIDKFPISRPNLTFSTLTVSNMSPEDSSIYLCSVGGSKGEGAFFGQGTRLTVV.

The V gene is TRBV6-4, the J gene TRBJ2-3; unclear D gene. V lost 0 bases, J lost 2 bases, and 9 bases lay in between. The germline CDR1 and CDR2 sequences are MRHNA and SNTAGT. There are 15 residues in the CDR3. Here the CDR3 DNA reads TGTGCCAGCAGTGACTCAGTTGGGCCCACAGATACGCAGTATTTT. The encoded protein is CASSDSVGPTDTQYF.

This chain joins TRBV7-9 and TRBJ1-6; D is ambiguous. Germline CDR1 and CDR2: SEHNR and FQNEAQ (reference sequence). There are 12 residues in the CDR3. V lost 5 bases and J lost 10, with 9 bases in between. DNA of the CDR3: TGTGCCAGCAGCCGGGGTGGATCACCCCTCCACTTT. This codes for CASSRGGSPLHF.

This clone was seen a few times. The chain couples TRBV5-6 to TRBJ1-6; 9 positions match TRBD1. V lost 2 bases, J lost 9 bases, and 6 bases stayed unmatched. CDR3 size: 15 residues. Per germline, CDR1 SGHDT and CDR2 YYEEEE. The CDR3 sequence is CASSFRDRESSPLHF. DNA for the CDR3: TGTGCCAGCAGCTTCCGGGACAGGGAAAGTTCACCCCTCCACTTT.

The rearrangement links TRBV10-1 to TRBJ1-6, with a possible D match to TRBD1 (5 bases). This CDR3 spans 17 amino acids. Looked up from germline, CDR1 is WNHNN and CDR2 is SYGVQD (reference sequence). V lost 4 bases to trimming and J lost 0 bases, with 13 bases between them. The CDR3 protein is CASSGSGGNSYNSPLHF. CDR3 DNA: TGCGCCAGCAGTGGGTCGGGGGGTAACTCCTATAATTCACCCCTCCACTTT.

This rearrangement joins TRBV5-1 to TRBJ2-2; D is undetermined. With 1 base removed from V and 3 bases from J, the gap between germline ends came to 7 bases. The CDR3 totals 14 residues. CDR1 and CDR2 (germline): SGHRS, YFSETQ. Written as DNA, the CDR3 is TGCGCCAGCAGCTTGAGTCGGGACACCGGGGAGCTGTTTTTT. Translation gives CASSLSRDTGELFF.